What follows describes a single TCR beta chain. The data stem from a study of shared clonotypes between healthy human individuals. TCRdb's copy holds only in-frame clones and misses some; the assay was immunoSEQ multiplex PCR. The table lists approximately 2,300,000 clones, just under 95% of them singletons. This CDR3 contains 14 residues. The sequence was obtained from a young man in good health. Some clones in this sample may be carry-over from other donors' samples. This chain joins TRBV21-1 and TRBJ2-5; the table's D call TRBD1 went unverified against the DNA. TRBV21-1 counts as a pseudogene. Source material: naive CD4+ T cells from PBMCs. The subset denotes: CD45RA+ positively selected. In nucleotides, the CDR3 is TGTGCCAGCAGCACCCGCAGGGGGCAAGAGACCCAGTACTTC. This gives the protein CASSTRRGQETQYF.